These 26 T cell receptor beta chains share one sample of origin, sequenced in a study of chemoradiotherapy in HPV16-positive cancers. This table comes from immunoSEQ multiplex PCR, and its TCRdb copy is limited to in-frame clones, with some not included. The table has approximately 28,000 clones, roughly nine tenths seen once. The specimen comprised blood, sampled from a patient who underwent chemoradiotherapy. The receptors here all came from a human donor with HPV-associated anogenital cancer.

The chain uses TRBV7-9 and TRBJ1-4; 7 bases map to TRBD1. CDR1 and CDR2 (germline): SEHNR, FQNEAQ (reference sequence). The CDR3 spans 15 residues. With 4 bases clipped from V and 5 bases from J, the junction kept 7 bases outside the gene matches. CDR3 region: CASSSQGGVNEKLFF. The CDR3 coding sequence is TGTGCCAGCAGCTCCCAGGGGGGGGTAAATGAAAAACTGTTTTTT.

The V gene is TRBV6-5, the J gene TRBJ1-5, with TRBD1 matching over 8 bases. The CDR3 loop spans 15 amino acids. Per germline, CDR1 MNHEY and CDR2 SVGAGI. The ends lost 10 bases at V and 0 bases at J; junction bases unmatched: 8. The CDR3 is CATRTGFNSNQPQHF. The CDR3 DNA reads TGTGCCACGAGGACAGGGTTTAATAGCAATCAGCCCCAGCATTTT.

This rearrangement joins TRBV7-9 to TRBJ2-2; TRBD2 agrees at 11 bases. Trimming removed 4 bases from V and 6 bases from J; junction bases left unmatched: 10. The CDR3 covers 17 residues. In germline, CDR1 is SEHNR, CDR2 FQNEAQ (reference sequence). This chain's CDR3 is CASSSLPGLADSGELFF. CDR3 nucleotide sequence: TGTGCCAGCAGCTCACTCCCGGGACTAGCGGATTCCGGGGAGCTGTTTTTT.

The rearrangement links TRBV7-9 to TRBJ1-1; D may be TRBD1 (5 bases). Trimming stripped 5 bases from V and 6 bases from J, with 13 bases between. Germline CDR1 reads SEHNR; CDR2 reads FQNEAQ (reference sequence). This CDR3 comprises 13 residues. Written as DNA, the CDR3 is TGTGCCAGCAGCCGCGGGGGTCGCGCTGAAGCTTTCTTT. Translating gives CASSRGGRAEAFF.

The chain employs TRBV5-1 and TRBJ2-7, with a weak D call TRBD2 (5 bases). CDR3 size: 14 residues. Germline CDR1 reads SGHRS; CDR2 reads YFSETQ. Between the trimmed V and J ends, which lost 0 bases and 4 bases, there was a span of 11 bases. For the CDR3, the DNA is TGCGCCAGCAGCTTGGGGCGACTACCTTACGAGCAGTACTTC. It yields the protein CASSLGRLPYEQYF.

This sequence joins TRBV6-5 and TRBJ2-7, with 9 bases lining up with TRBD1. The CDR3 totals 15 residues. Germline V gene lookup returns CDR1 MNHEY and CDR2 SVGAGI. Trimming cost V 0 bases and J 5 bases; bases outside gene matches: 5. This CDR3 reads CASSYSGQGIDEQYF. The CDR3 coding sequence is TGTGCCAGCAGTTACTCGGGACAGGGCATAGACGAGCAGTACTTC.

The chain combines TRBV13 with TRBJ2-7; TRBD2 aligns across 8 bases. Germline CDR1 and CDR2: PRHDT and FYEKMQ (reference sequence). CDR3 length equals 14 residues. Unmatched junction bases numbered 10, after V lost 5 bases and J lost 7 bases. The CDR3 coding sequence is TGTGCCAGCAGCCCCACGGGAGGGACGAGAGAGCAGTACTTC. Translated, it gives CASSPTGGTREQYF.

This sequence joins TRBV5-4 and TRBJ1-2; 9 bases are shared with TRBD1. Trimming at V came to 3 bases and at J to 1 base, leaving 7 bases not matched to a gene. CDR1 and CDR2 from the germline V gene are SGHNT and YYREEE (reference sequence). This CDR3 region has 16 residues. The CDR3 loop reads CASSWGQGLLNYGYTF. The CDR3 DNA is TGTGCCAGCAGCTGGGGACAGGGCCTACTTAACTATGGCTACACCTTC.

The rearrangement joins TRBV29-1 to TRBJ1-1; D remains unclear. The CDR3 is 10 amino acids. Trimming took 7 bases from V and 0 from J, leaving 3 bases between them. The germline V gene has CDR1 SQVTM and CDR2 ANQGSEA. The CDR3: CSAMNTEAFF. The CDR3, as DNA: TGCAGCGCCATGAACACTGAAGCTTTCTTT.

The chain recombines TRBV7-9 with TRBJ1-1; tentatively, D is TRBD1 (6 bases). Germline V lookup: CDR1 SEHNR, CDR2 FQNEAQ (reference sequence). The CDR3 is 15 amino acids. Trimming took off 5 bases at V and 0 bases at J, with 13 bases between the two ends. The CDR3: CASSPGEGLNTEAFF. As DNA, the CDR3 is TGTGCCAGCAGCCCAGGGGAGGGACTGAACACTGAAGCTTTCTTT.

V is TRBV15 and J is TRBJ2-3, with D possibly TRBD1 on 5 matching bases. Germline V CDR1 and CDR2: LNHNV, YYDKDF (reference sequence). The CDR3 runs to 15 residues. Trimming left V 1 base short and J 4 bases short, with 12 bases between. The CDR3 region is CATSRGLGAADTQYF. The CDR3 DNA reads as TGTGCCACCAGCAGAGGACTTGGGGCGGCAGATACGCAGTATTTT.

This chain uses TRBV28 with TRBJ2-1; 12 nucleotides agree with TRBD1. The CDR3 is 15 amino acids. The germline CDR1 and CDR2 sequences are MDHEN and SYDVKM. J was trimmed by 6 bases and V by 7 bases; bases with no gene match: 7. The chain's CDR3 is CASILGTGGFNEQFF. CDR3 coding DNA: TGTGCCAGCATCCTGGGGACAGGGGGCTTCAATGAGCAGTTCTTC.

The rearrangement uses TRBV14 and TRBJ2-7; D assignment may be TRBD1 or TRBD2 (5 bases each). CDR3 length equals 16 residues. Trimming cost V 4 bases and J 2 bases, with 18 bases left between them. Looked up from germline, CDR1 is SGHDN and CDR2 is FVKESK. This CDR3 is CASSRMGVVGAYEQYF. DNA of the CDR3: TGTGCCAGCAGCCGAATGGGGGTGGTCGGGGCCTACGAGCAGTACTTC.

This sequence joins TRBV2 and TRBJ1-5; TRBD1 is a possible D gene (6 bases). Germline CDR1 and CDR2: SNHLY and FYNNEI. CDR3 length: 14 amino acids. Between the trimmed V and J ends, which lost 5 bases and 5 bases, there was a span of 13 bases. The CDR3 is CASSFRDTYQPQHF. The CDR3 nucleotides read TGTGCCAGCAGTTTCCGGGACACATATCAGCCCCAGCATTTT.

The CDR3 nucleotides read TGTGCCAGCTCCCTTAACCCCGGGACAGGGGAAAACACCATATATTTT. Translation gives CASSLNPGTGENTIYF. This rearrangement joins TRBV18 to TRBJ1-3; TRBD1 matches 10 bases. The junction had 11 bases not matched to a gene; V was cut back by 6 bases and J by 6 bases. The CDR3 loop spans 16 amino acids. Germline CDR1 reads KGHSH; CDR2 reads LQKENI.

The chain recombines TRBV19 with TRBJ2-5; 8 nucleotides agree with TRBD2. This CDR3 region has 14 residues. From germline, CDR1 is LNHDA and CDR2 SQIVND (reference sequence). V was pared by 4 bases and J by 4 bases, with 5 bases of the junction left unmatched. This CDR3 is CASSTGTRTETQYF. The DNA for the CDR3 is TGTGCCAGTAGTACGGGGACTAGAACAGAGACCCAGTACTTC.

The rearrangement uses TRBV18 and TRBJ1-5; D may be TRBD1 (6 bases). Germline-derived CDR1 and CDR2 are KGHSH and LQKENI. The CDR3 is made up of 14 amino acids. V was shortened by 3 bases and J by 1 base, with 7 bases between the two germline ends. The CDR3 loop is CASSPDRSNQPQHF. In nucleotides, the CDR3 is TGTGCCAGCTCACCGGACAGAAGCAATCAGCCCCAGCATTTT.

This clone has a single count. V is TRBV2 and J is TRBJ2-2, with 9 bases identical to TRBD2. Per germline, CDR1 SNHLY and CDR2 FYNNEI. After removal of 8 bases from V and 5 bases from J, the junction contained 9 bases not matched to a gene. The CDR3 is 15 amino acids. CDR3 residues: CASGGLAGETGELFF. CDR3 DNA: TGTGCCAGCGGCGGGTTAGCGGGAGAAACCGGGGAGCTGTTTTTT.

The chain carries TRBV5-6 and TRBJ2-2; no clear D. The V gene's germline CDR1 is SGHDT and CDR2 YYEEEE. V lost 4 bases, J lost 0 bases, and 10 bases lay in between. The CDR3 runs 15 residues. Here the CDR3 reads CASSLGSSNTGELFF. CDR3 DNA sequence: TGTGCCAGCAGCCTCGGATCCTCGAACACCGGGGAGCTGTTTTTT.

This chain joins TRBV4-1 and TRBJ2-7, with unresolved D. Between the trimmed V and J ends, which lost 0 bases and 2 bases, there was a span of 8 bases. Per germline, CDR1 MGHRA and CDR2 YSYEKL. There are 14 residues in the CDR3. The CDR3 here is CASSQEGGAYEQYF. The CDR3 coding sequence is TGCGCCAGCAGCCAAGAGGGTGGGGCCTACGAGCAGTACTTC.

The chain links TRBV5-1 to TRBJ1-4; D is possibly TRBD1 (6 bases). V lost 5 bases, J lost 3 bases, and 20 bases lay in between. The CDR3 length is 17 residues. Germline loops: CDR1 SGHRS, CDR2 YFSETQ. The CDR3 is CASRVTGSTAANEKLFF. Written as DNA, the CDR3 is TGCGCCAGCAGAGTGACAGGTTCGACTGCGGCTAATGAAAAACTGTTTTTT.

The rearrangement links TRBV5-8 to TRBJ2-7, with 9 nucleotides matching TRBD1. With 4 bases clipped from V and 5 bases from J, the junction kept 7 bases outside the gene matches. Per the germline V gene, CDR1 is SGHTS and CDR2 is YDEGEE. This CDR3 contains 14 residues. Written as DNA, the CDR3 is TGTGCCAGCAGCGTCGGACAGGGGATCGACGAGCAGTACTTC. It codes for CASSVGQGIDEQYF.

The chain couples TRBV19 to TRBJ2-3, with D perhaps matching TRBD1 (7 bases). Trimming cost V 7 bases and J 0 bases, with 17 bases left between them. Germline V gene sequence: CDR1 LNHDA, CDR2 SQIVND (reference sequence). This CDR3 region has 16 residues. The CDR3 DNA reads TGTGCCAGTACCTCCAGGCGGGACAGAAGCACAGATACGCAGTATTTT. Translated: CASTSRRDRSTDTQYF.

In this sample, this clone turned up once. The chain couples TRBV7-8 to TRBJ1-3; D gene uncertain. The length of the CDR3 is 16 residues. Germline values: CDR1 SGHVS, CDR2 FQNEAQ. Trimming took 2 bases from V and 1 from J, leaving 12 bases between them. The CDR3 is CASSLMYTYSGNTIYF. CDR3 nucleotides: TGTGCCAGCAGCTTAATGTATACCTATTCTGGAAACACCATATATTTT.

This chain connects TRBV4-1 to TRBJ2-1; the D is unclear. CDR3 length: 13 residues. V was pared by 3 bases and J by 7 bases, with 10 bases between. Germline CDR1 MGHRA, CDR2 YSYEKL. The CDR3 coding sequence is TGCGCCAGCAGCCAGTTCCGTGGTAATGAGCAGTTCTTC. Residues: CASSQFRGNEQFF.

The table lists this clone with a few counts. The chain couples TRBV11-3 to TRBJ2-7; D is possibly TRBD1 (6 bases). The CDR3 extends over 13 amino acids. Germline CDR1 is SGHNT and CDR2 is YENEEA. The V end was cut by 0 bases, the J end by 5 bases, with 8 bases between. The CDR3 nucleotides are TGTGCCAGCAGCTTAGACAGGGACAACGAGCAGTACTTC. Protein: CASSLDRDNEQYF. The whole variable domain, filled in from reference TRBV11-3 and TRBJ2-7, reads EAGVVQSPRYKIIEKKQPVAFWCNPISGHNTLYWYLQNLGQGPELLIRYENEEAVDDSQLPKDRFSAERLKGVDSTLKIQPAELGDSAVYLCASSLDRDNEQYFGPGTRLTVT.